This TCR beta chain was captured by sequencing in a study of T-cell memory formation after mild COVID-19. TCRdb ran MiXCR on the 5' RACE reads and lists one entry per CDR3 protein. The profile shows around 200,000 distinct CDR3 sequences, 27% of them singletons. V trimming: 2 bases; J trimming: 4 bases; junction bases outside the gene matches: 3. The CDR3 runs to 15 residues. This TCR was recovered from an adult woman who had mild COVID-19 (a few samples of this study predate the infection). Cell type and time point are not known. The V and J genes are TRBV12-3 or TRBV12-4 and TRBJ2-7, with 12 bases fitting TRBD1. The sequenced material came from PBMCs or a T cell subset sorted from them (not recorded which). CDR3 loop: CASSLSGQGAYEQYF. The CDR3 DNA sequence: TGTGCCAGCAGTTTATCGGGACAGGGGGCTTACGAGCAGTACTTC.